This T cell receptor (beta chain) was retrieved from a study of T cells of healthy individuals. MiXCR, applied by TCRdb to the 5' RACE reads, yields one record per CDR3 protein. The table includes approximately 52,000 distinct CDR3 sequences, roughly 14% detected once. The CDR3 is 16 residues long. Germline V gene lookup returns CDR1 LGHDT and CDR2 YNNKEL (reference sequence). Trimming removed 6 bases at V and 2 bases at J, with 20 bases between. To note about this clonotype: The conserved phenylalanine or tryptophan is not found at the CDR3 terminus, so this likely reflects a read error.

The chain links TRBV3-1 to TRBJ2-7; D gene ambiguous. The TCR sequence derives from a human donor in good health. CDR3 sequence reads: CASSSGPWKGTYEQYL. Written as DNA, the CDR3 is TGTGCCAGCAGTTCCGGGCCCTGGAAGGGAACCTACGAGCAGTACTTA.